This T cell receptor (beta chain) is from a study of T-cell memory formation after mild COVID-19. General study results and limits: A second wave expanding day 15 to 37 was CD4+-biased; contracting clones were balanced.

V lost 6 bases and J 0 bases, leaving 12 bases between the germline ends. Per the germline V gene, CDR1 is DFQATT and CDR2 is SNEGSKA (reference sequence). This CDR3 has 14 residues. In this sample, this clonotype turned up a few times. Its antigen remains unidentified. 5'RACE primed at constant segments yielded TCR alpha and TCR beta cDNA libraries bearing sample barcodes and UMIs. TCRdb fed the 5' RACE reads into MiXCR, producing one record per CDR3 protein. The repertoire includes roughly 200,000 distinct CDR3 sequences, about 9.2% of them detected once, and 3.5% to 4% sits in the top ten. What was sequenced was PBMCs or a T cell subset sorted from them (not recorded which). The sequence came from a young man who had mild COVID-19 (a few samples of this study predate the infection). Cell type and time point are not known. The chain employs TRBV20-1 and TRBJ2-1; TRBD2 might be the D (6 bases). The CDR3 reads CSADGGNSYNEQFF. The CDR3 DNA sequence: TGCAGTGCGGACGGGGGTAACTCCTACAATGAGCAGTTCTTC.